This entry lists 5 T cell receptor beta chains sequenced from one sample in a study of OX40 agonist ivuxolimab in advanced cancers. TCRdb's table, derived via immunoSEQ multiplex PCR, lists solely in-frame clones and lacks some. Of roughly 68,000 clones in the sample, 75% to 95% were seen once. The sample was CD4+ or CD8+ T cells sorted from blood, taken in a trial of the OX40 agonist ivuxolimab. All receptors come from an adult with an advanced solid tumor such as melanoma, head and neck, liver or kidney cancer.

This sequence joins TRBV2 and TRBJ2-1; D is possibly TRBD1 (5 bases). The CDR3 consists of 18 residues. V lost 3 bases and J 4 bases, leaving 22 bases between the germline ends. Germline CDR1 and CDR2: SNHLY and FYNNEI. CDR3 sequence: CASSDGFNGAASYNEQFF. CDR3 sequence (DNA): TGTGCCAGCAGTGATGGCTTTAATGGGGCGGCCTCTTACAATGAGCAGTTCTTC.

V and J are TRBV29-1 and TRBJ2-7; TRBD1 is a possible D gene (6 bases). This CDR3 has 13 amino acids. V was cut by 4 bases and J by 4 bases, with 14 bases left in between. Germline loops: CDR1 SQVTM, CDR2 ANQGSEA. CDR3 in DNA: TGCAGCGTTGCTCGGGACACCATTTACGAGCAGTACTTC. Amino acid sequence: CSVARDTIYEQYF.

CDR3 DNA sequence: TGTGCCAGCAGCCCAAGACAGGGTCCCACCTCTGGGGCCAACGTCCTGACTTTC. It yields the protein CASSPRQGPTSGANVLTF. The rearrangement uses TRBV7-6 and TRBJ2-6; 7 positions agree with TRBD1. The V and J ends lost 5 bases and 0 bases, in that order; junction bases with no gene match: 10. The CDR3 is made up of 18 amino acids. Germline V gene lookup returns CDR1 SGHVS and CDR2 FNYEAQ.

V is TRBV5-6 and J is TRBJ1-5, with a tentative D call TRBD1 (6 bases). The CDR3 runs 15 residues. Germline-derived CDR1 and CDR2 are SGHDT and YYEEEE. V gave up 0 bases and J gave up 3 bases, with 10 bases separating them. The CDR3 DNA reads as TGTGCCAGCAGCTTGGTCGGGGGGCCCAATCAGCCCCAGCATTTT. As protein: CASSLVGGPNQPQHF.

This clone was seen once. V usage is TRBV7-8 and J usage is TRBJ1-5; weak D call: TRBD1 (5 bases). The CDR3 contains 15 residues. The germline CDR1 and CDR2 sequences are SGHVS and FQNEAQ. The ends were cut back, 5 bases at V and 7 bases at J, with 18 bases in the middle. The CDR3: CASSDGTADRQPQHF. CDR3 nucleotide sequence: TGTGCCAGCAGCGACGGGACCGCTGACCGGCAGCCCCAGCATTTT.